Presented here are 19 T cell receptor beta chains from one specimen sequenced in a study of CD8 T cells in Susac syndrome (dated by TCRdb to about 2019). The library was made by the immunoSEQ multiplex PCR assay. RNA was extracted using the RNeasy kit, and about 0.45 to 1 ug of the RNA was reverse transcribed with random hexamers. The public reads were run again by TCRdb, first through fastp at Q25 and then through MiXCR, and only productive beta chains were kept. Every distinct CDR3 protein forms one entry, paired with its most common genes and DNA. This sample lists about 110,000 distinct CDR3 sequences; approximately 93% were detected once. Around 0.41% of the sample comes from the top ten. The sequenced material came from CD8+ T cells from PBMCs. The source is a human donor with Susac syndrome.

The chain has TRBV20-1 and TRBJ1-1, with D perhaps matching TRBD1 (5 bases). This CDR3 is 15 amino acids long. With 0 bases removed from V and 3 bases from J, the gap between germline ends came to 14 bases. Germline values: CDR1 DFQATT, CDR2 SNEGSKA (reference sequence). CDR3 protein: CSARDVGAGYTEAFF. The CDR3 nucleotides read TGCAGTGCTAGAGATGTAGGGGCAGGGTACACTGAAGCTTTCTTT.

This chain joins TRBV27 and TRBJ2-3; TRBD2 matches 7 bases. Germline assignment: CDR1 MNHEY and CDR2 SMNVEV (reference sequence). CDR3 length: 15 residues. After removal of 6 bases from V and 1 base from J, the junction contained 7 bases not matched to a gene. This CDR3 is CASRVMLAGTDTQYF. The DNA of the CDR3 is TGTGCCAGCAGGGTCATGCTAGCGGGCACAGATACGCAGTATTTT.

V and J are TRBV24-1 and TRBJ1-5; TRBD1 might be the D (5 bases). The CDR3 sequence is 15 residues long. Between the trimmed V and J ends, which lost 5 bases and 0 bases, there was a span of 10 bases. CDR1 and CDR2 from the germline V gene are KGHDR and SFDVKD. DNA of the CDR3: TGTGCCACCAGTGGGGGGGGTAATAGCAATCAGCCCCAGCATTTT. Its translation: CATSGGGNSNQPQHF.

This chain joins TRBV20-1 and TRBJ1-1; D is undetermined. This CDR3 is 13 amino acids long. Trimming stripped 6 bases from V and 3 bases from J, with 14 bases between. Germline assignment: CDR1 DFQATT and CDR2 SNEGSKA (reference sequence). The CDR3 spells CSAILGGYTEAFF. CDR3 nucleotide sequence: TGCAGTGCCATTCTGGGCGGTTACACTGAAGCTTTCTTT.

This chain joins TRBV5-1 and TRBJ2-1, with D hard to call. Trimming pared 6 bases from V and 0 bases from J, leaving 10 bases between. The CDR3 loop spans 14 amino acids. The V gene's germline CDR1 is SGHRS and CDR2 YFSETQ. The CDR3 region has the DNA TGCGCCAGCATCACCGTGGGCTCCTACAATGAGCAGTTCTTC. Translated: CASITVGSYNEQFF.

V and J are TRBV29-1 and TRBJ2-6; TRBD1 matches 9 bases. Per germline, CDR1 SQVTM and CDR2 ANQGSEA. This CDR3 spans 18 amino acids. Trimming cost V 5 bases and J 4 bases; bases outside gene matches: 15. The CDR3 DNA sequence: TGCAGCGTTCCCCCGCTGAGGGACAGGGTTACCGGGGCCAACGTCCTGACTTTC. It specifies CSVPPLRDRVTGANVLTF.

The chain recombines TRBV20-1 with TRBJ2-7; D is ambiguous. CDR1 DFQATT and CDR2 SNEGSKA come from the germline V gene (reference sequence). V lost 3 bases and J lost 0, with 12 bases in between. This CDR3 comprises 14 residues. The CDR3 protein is CSASHSMASYEQYF. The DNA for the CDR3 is TGCAGTGCTAGCCATTCGATGGCCTCCTACGAGCAGTACTTC.

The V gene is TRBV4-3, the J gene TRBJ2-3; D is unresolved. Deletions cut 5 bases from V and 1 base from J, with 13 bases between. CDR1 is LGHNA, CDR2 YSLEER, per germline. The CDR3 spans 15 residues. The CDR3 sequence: CASSDTVFGTDTQYF. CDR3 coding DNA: TGCGCCAGCAGCGACACTGTGTTCGGCACAGATACGCAGTATTTT.

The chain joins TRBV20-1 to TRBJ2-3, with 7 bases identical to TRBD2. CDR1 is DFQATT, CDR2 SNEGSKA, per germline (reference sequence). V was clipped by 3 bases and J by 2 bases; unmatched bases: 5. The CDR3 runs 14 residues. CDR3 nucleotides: TGCAGTGCTAGCGTTAGCGGGTACACAGATACGCAGTATTTT. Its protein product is CSASVSGYTDTQYF.

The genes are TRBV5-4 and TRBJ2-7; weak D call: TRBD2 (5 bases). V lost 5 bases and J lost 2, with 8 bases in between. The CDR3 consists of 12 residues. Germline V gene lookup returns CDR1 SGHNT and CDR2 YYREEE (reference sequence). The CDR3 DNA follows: TGTGCCAGCAGTGACGGGGCCTACGAGCAGTACTTC. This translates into CASSDGAYEQYF.

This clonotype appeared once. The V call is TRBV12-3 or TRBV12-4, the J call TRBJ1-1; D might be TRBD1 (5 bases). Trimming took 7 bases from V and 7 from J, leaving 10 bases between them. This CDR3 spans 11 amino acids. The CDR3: CASNLGREAFF. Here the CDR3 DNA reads TGTGCCAGCAACCTGGGGCGTGAAGCTTTCTTT.

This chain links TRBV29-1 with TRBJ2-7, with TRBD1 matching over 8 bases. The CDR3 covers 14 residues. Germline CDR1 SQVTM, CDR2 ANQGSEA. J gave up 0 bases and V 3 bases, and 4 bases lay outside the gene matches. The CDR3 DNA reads TGCAGCGTTGAGCACAGGGGGAGCTCCTACGAGCAGTACTTC. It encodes CSVEHRGSSYEQYF.

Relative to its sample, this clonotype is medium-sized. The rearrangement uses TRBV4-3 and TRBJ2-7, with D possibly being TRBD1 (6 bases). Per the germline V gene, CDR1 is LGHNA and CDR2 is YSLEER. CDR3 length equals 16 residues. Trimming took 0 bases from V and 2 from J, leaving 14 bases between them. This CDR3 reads CASSQDFSDSTYEQYF. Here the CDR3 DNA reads TGCGCCAGCAGCCAAGACTTTTCGGACAGCACCTACGAGCAGTACTTC.

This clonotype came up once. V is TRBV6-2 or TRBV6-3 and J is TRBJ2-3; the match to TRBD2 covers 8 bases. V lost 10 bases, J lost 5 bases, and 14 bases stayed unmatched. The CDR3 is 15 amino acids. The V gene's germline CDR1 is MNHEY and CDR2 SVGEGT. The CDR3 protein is CATWGSGTEEDTQYF. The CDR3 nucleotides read TGTGCCACCTGGGGTAGCGGGACTGAAGAAGATACGCAGTATTTT.

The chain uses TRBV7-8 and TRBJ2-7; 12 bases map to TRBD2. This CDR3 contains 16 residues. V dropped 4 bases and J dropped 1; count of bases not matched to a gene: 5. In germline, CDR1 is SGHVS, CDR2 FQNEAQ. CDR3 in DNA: TGTGCCAGCAGCTCGACTAGCGGGGGATCTTCCTACGAGCAGTACTTC. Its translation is CASSSTSGGSSYEQYF.

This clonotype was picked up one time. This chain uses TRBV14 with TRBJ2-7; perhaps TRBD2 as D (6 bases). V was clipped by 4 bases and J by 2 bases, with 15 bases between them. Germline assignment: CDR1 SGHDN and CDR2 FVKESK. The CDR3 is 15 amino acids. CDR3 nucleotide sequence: TGTGCCAGCAGCCCCCTGGATAGCGGTCCCTACGAGCAGTACTTC. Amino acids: CASSPLDSGPYEQYF.

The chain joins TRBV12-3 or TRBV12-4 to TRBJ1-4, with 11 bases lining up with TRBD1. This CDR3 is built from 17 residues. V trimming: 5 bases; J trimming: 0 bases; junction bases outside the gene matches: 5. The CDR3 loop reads CASSPEGQGATNEKLFF. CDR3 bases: TGTGCCAGCAGTCCGGAGGGACAGGGGGCAACTAATGAAAAACTGTTTTTT.

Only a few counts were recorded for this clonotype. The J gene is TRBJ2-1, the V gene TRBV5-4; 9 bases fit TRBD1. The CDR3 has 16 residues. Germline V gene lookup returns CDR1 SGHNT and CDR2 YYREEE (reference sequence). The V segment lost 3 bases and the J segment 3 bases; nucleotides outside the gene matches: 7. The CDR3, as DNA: TGTGCCAGCAGCTCCGACAGGGGGGTCTTCTACAATGAGCAGTTCTTC. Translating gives CASSSDRGVFYNEQFF.

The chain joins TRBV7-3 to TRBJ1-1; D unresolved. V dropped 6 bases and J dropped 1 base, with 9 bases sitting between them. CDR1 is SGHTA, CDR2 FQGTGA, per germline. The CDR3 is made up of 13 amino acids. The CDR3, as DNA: TGTGCCAGCAGGTCAGAGTGGAACACTGAAGCTTTCTTT. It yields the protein CASRSEWNTEAFF.